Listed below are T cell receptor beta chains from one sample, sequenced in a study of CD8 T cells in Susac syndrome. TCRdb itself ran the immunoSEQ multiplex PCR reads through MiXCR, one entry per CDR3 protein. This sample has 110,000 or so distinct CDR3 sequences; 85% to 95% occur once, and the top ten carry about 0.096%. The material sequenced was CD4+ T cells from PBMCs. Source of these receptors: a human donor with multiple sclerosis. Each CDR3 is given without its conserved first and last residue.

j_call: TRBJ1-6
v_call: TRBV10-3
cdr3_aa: AISVGTGNSPLH

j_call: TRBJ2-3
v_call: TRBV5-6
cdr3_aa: ASSQGRSTDTQY

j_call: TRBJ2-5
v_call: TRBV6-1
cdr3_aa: ASSLAGDGETQY

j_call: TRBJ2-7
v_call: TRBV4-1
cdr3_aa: ASSQPGGWEQY

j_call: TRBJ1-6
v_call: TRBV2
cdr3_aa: ASRDRGSSYNSPLH

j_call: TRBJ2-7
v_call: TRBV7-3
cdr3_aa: ASALTGAPEYEQY

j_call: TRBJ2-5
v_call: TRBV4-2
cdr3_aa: ASSRGTSGGETQY

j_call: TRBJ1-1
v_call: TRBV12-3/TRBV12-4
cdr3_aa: ASSWGQALNTEAF

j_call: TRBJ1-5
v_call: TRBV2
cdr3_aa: ASSLGQGASQPQH

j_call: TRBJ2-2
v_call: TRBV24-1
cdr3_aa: ATSDTGRVTGELF

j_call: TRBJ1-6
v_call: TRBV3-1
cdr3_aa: ASSQESNSPLH

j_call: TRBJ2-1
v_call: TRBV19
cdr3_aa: ASSAPGLALHEQF

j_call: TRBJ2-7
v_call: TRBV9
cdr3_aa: ASSVTGRGEQY

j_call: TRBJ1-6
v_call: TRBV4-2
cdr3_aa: ASSQDTPGGSPLH

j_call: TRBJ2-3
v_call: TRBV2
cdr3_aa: ASSGLPPRGTDTQY

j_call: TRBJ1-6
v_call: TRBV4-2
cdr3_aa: ASSQTTGGNSPLH

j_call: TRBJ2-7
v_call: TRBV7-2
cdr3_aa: ASSPGLAVHEQY

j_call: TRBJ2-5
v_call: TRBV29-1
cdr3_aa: SVEELQGTQETQY

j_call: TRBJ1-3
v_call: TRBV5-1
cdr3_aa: ASSAGTGSTGNTIY

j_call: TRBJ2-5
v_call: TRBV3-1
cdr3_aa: ASSPLGGQGTQY

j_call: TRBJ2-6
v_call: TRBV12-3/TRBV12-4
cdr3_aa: ASSPGIPSGANVLT

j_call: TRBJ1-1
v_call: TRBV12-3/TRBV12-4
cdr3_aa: ASTPAGGWTEAF

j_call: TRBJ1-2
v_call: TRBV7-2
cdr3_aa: ASSTGRNYGYT

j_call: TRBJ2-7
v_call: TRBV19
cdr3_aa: ASSKAHRSSYEQY

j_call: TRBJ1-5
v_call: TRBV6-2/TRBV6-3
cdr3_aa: ASTRDVGDQPQH

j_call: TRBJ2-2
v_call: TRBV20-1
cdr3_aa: SARPSNTGELF

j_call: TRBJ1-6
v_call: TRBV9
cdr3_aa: ASSLGQTYNSPLH

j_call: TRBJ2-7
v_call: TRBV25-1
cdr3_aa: ASSRDSYDEQY

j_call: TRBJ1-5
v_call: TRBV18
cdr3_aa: ASSPPLSAPQH

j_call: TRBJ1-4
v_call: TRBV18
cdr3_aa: ASSPLAGANEKLF

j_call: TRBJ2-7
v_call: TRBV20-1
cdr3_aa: SASPPSGSSYEQY

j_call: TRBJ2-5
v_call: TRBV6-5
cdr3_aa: ASSYGQKETQY